These 19 T cell receptor beta chains share one sample of origin, sequenced in a study of blood T cell repertoires in COVID-19. Generated by immunoSEQ multiplex PCR, the TCRdb table keeps only in-frame clones and is missing some. The sample lists roughly 180,000 clones, about 88% occurring once. The sample taken for sequencing was peripheral blood. These receptors were collected from a man between 18 and 35 years old with acute or convalescent COVID-19.

This chain links TRBV6-1 with TRBJ1-6; 7 bases agree with TRBD1. Germline V gene sequence: CDR1 MNHNS, CDR2 SASEGT. V lost 3 bases to trimming and J lost 5 bases; unmatched junction nucleotides: 4. The CDR3 sequence is 15 residues long. The CDR3 nucleotides read TGTGCCAGCAGTGAGACAGGGTTTGATAATTCACCCCTCCACTTT. Encoded protein: CASSETGFDNSPLHF.

The chain recombines TRBV24-1 with TRBJ2-1; 9 nucleotides match TRBD1. Germline V gene data show CDR1 as KGHDR and CDR2 as SFDVKD. The V gene end was trimmed by 6 bases and the J gene end by 3 bases; junction bases not matched to a gene: 5. The CDR3 consists of 15 residues. The CDR3 region has the DNA TGTGCCACCAGTCTGGGGACAGGGTACTACAATGAGCAGTTCTTC. Its translation: CATSLGTGYYNEQFF.

The chain joins TRBV10-3 to TRBJ2-5, with 11 bases that match TRBD2. This CDR3 is 18 amino acids long. Germline V lookup: CDR1 ENHRY, CDR2 SYGVKD. Unmatched junction bases numbered 13, after V lost 5 bases and J lost 2 bases. CDR3 protein: CAISRGFGTSGEQETQYF. The CDR3, as DNA: TGTGCCATCAGTCGGGGTTTCGGGACTAGCGGAGAACAAGAGACCCAGTACTTC.

The chain uses TRBV15 and TRBJ2-2; 12 bases are shared with TRBD2. Trimming cost V 5 bases and J 6 bases; bases outside gene matches: 10. Per germline, CDR1 LNHNV and CDR2 YYDKDF (reference sequence). The CDR3 runs to 17 residues. The CDR3 is CATSVHSSSGGAGELFF. The CDR3 bases are TGTGCCACCAGCGTACACTCATCTAGCGGGGGGGCCGGGGAGCTGTTTTTT.

This clone was counted only a few times. V is TRBV19 and J is TRBJ1-1; 7 bases align to TRBD1. This CDR3 spans 13 amino acids. The germline V gene encodes CDR1 LNHDA and CDR2 SQIVND (reference sequence). V gave up 6 bases and J gave up 6 bases; unmatched junction bases: 7. The chain's CDR3 is CASSLAQGAEAFF. The DNA of the CDR3 is TGTGCCAGTAGCCTGGCCCAGGGGGCTGAAGCTTTCTTT.

In nucleotides, the CDR3 is TGTGCCAGCAGCCTACCAGGGGGTTCCTACAATGAGCAGTTCTTC. Translating gives CASSLPGGSYNEQFF. The rearrangement joins TRBV5-6 to TRBJ2-1, with 7 bases fitting TRBD1. CDR1 is SGHDT and CDR2 is YYEEEE in the germline V gene. V dropped 4 bases and J dropped 1; count of bases not matched to a gene: 5. The CDR3 runs to 15 residues.

The table lists this clone with a few counts. The chain couples TRBV9 to TRBJ1-2; D uncertain. The CDR3 spans 15 residues. The germline V gene encodes CDR1 SGDLS and CDR2 YYNGEE. Trimming took off 0 bases at V and 3 bases at J, with 12 bases between the two ends. CDR3 coding DNA: TGTGCCAGCAGCGTAGCTTTGGCAGGCTACTATGGCTACACCTTC. It specifies CASSVALAGYYGYTF.

This chain uses TRBV30 with TRBJ2-1, with 8 bases matching TRBD2. The length of the CDR3 is 16 residues. The V segment lost 0 bases and the J segment 1 base; nucleotides outside the gene matches: 5. The germline V gene has CDR1 GTSNPN and CDR2 SVGIG (reference sequence). Here the CDR3 DNA reads TGTGCCTGGAGTGTAGCGGGGGCGCGGTCCTACAATGAGCAGTTCTTC. This translates into CAWSVAGARSYNEQFF. The full variable domain, its missing parts supplied by reference TRBV30 and TRBJ2-1, is SQTIHQWPATLVQPVGSPLSLECTVEGTSNPNLYWYRQAAGRGLQLLFYSVGIGQISSEVPQNLSASRPQDRQFILSSKKLLLSDSGFYLCAWSVAGARSYNEQFFGPGTRLTVL.

A remark on this clone: Compared with germline, one end of the junction differs, possibly owing to a read error. The chain recombines TRBV6-2 or TRBV6-3 with TRBJ1-1, with D hard to call. The germline V gene encodes CDR1 MNHEY and CDR2 SVGEGT. There are 11 residues in the CDR3. The CDR3 sequence: CASSRNIEAFF. In DNA form, the CDR3 reads TGTGCCAGCAGTCGAAACATTGAAGCTTTCTTT.

The chain has TRBV6-5 and TRBJ2-5; 8 bases line up with TRBD2. The germline CDR1 and CDR2 sequences are MNHEY and SVGAGI. The CDR3 loop spans 14 amino acids. Trimming cost V 6 bases and J 2 bases; bases outside gene matches: 5. Written as DNA, the CDR3 is TGTGCCAGCAGCCGCGGGGGGAGTCAAGAGACCCAGTACTTC. Translated: CASSRGGSQETQYF.

The chain carries TRBV7-2 and TRBJ2-3; TRBD1 aligns across 7 bases. Germline lookup yields CDR1 SGHTA and CDR2 FQGNSA. V trimming: 2 bases; J trimming: 5 bases; junction bases outside the gene matches: 7. The CDR3 has 15 residues. DNA for the CDR3: TGTGCCAGCAGCTTATTAGGGGGCGCCGGAGATACGCAGTATTTT. Its translation: CASSLLGGAGDTQYF.

J is TRBJ2-2 and V is TRBV4-1, with D unclear. Trimming left V 1 base short and J 0 bases short, with 6 bases between. Germline CDR1 reads MGHRA; CDR2 reads YSYEKL. The CDR3 is 15 residues long. This CDR3 reads CASSQAITNTGELFF. The CDR3 coding sequence is TGCGCCAGCAGCCAAGCAATCACGAACACCGGGGAGCTGTTTTTT.

V and J are TRBV4-2 and TRBJ1-2; D unresolved. The V end lost 3 bases, the J end lost 2 bases, and 19 bases lay between the germline ends. This CDR3 has 17 residues. In germline, CDR1 is LGHNA, CDR2 YNFKEQ. The CDR3 region has the DNA TGTGCCAGCAGCCAGGCCATAGGTTCAGGCTTAAACTATGGCTACACCTTC. Residues: CASSQAIGSGLNYGYTF.

This chain joins TRBV10-2 and TRBJ2-7; a weak D match, TRBD2 (5 bases). Per germline, CDR1 WSHSY and CDR2 SAAADI. Trimming left V 0 bases short and J 1 base short, with 7 bases between. This CDR3 region has 14 residues. This CDR3 is CASSESGRSYEQYF. The CDR3 DNA follows: TGCGCCAGCAGTGAGTCGGGGAGATCCTACGAGCAGTACTTC.

The rearrangement uses TRBV21-1 and TRBJ1-3. TRBV21-1 is an annotated pseudogene. The CDR3 runs 16 residues. CDR3: CASTLRGAVTGNTIYF. CDR3 bases: TGTGCCAGCACCCTTCGGGGGGCAGTGACTGGAAACACCATATATTTT.

This chain uses TRBV5-1 with TRBJ1-1, with D uncertain. The CDR3 contains 15 residues. CDR1 and CDR2 from the germline V gene are SGHRS and YFSETQ. Trimming left V 0 bases short and J 4 bases short, with 13 bases between. CDR3 amino acids: CASSLGSVFITEAFF. DNA of the CDR3: TGCGCCAGCAGCTTGGGATCGGTCTTTATCACTGAAGCTTTCTTT.

The V gene is TRBV19, the J gene TRBJ1-5; D call uncertain. This CDR3 spans 15 amino acids. The germline V gene encodes CDR1 LNHDA and CDR2 SQIVND (reference sequence). V was clipped by 2 bases and J by 0 bases, with 8 bases between them. The CDR3 bases are TGTGCCAGTAGTATAACAGACAATAGCAATCAGCCCCAGCATTTT. Its protein product is CASSITDNSNQPQHF.

The chain links TRBV5-5 to TRBJ1-5; D remains ambiguous. Trimming removed 2 bases at V and 0 bases at J, with 6 bases between. This CDR3 comprises 14 residues. The germline gives CDR1 SGHKS, CDR2 YYEKEE (reference sequence). Here the CDR3 reads CASSFSNSNQPQHF. CDR3 DNA: TGTGCCAGCAGCTTTTCAAATAGCAATCAGCCCCAGCATTTT. The full variable domain, its missing parts supplied by reference TRBV5-5 and TRBJ1-5, is DAGVTQSPTHLIKTRGQQVTLRCSPISGHKSVSWYQQVLGQGPQFIFQYYEKEERGRGNFPDRFSARQFPNYSSELNVNALLLGDSALYLCASSFSNSNQPQHFGDGTRLSIL.

This sequence joins TRBV4-2 and TRBJ1-6; 7 nucleotides match TRBD1. Germline loops: CDR1 LGHNA, CDR2 YNFKEQ. The CDR3 totals 18 residues. V gave up 3 bases and J gave up 5 bases; unmatched junction bases: 13. The CDR3 spells CASSQKDQGETNNSPLHF. The CDR3 nucleotides read TGTGCCAGCAGCCAGAAAGATCAGGGGGAGACTAATAATTCACCCCTCCACTTT.